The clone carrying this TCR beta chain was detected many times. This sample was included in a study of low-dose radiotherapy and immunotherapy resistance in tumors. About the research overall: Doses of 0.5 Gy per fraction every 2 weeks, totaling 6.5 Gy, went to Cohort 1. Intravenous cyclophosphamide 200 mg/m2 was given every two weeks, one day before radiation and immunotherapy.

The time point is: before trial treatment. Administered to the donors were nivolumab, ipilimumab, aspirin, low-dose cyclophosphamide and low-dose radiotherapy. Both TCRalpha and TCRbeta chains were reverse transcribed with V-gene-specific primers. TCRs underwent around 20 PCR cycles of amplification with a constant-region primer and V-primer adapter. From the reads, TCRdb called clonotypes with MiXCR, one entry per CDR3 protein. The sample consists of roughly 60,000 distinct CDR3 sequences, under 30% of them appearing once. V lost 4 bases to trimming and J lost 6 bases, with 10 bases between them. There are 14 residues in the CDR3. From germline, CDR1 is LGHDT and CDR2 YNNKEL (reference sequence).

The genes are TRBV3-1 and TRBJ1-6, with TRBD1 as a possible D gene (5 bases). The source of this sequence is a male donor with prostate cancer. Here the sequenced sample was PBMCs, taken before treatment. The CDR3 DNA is TGTGCCAGCAGCCTCGGCCAGGGTAATTCACCCCTCCACTTT. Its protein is CASSLGQGNSPLHF. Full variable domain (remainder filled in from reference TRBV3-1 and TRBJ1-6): DTAVSQTPKYLVTQMGNDKSIKCEQNLGHDTMYWYKQDSKKFLKIMFSYNNKELIINETVPNRFSPKSPDKAHLNLHINSLELGDSAVYFCASSLGQGNSPLHFGNGTRLTVT.